These 23 T cell receptor beta chains share one sample of origin, sequenced in a study of blood T cell repertoires in COVID-19. Repertoires were generated with immunoSEQ multiplex PCR, while TCRdb's copy carries only in-frame clones and drops some. The sample shows tens of thousands of clones, roughly 80% of them seen only once. The sequenced sample consisted of peripheral blood. These receptors were collected from an older man with COVID-19, enrolled during active disease.

The chain carries TRBV10-1 and TRBJ1-2, with a weak D call TRBD1 (6 bases). Deletions cut 8 bases from V and 2 bases from J, with 18 bases between. Per the germline V gene, CDR1 is WNHNN and CDR2 is SYGVQD (reference sequence). CDR3 length: 15 amino acids. The CDR3 nucleotides read TGCGCCAGCTCAAAAGTAACAGGGTACAACTATGGCTACACCTTC. It is translated as CASSKVTGYNYGYTF.

The rearrangement joins TRBV7-8 to TRBJ1-2; D unclear. Trimming cost V 5 bases and J 1 base, with 11 bases left between them. The germline gives CDR1 SGHVS, CDR2 FQNEAQ. This CDR3 region has 14 residues. The CDR3 loop reads CASSHISLNYGYTF. The CDR3 bases are TGTGCCAGCAGCCATATCTCCCTTAACTATGGCTACACCTTC. The full variable domain, completed using reference TRBV7-8 and TRBJ1-2, is GAGVSQSPRYKVAKRGQDVALRCDPISGHVSLFWYQQALGQGPEFLTYFQNEAQLDKSGLPSDRFFAERPEGSVSTLKIQRTQQEDSAVYLCASSHISLNYGYTFGSGTRLTVV.

For the CDR3, the DNA is TGTGCCTGGAGGGCAGGGCTTGGAGAAAATTCACCCCTCCACTTT. It yields the protein CAWRAGLGENSPLHF. The chain uses TRBV30 and TRBJ1-6; a possible D gene is TRBD1 (5 bases). Germline V lookup: CDR1 GTSNPN, CDR2 SVGIG (reference sequence). This CDR3 has 15 residues. Trimming shortened V by 3 bases and J by 7 bases, and 16 bases separated the two germline ends.

The chain combines TRBV29-1 with TRBJ1-1; D unresolved. Trimming shortened V by 3 bases and J by 3 bases, and 8 bases separated the two germline ends. Per germline, CDR1 SQVTM and CDR2 ANQGSEA. The CDR3 spans 12 residues. The CDR3 region has the DNA TGCAGCGTTGACCGGCGGGACACTGAAGCTTTCTTT. Protein: CSVDRRDTEAFF.

The rearrangement joins TRBV5-1 to TRBJ2-5, with TRBD2 identical over 8 bases. The CDR3 totals 16 residues. The V gene end was trimmed by 1 base and the J gene end by 4 bases; junction bases not matched to a gene: 9. Germline V gives CDR1 SGHRS, CDR2 YFSETQ. CDR3 sequence reads: CASSLSGSGTPETQYF. For the CDR3, the DNA is TGCGCCAGCAGCTTGAGTGGTAGCGGGACCCCAGAGACCCAGTACTTC.

The chain carries TRBV9 and TRBJ1-4; 7 bases are shared with TRBD1. After removal of 3 bases from V and 3 bases from J, the junction contained 5 bases not matched to a gene. CDR1 is SGDLS and CDR2 is YYNGEE in the germline V gene. The CDR3 has 15 amino acids. CDR3 bases: TGTGCCAGCAGCGCGAAACAGGGGCCTAATGAAAAACTGTTTTTT. The encoded protein is CASSAKQGPNEKLFF.

This chain uses TRBV7-2 with TRBJ2-7; D is uncertain. Germline CDR1 SGHTA, CDR2 FQGNSA. Trimming took 1 base from V and 2 from J, leaving 6 bases between them. This CDR3 is 13 amino acids long. The CDR3 DNA sequence: TGTGCCAGCAGCTTAGTTTCGGCCTACGAGCAGTACTTC. Its protein is CASSLVSAYEQYF. The full variable domain, its missing parts supplied by reference TRBV7-2 and TRBJ2-7, is GAGVSQSPSNKVTEKGKDVELRCDPISGHTALYWYRQSLGQGLEFLIYFQGNSAPDKSGLPSDRFSAERTGGSVSTLTIQRTQQEDSAVYLCASSLVSAYEQYFGPGTRLTVT.

This chain links TRBV5-1 with TRBJ2-1, with TRBD1 as a possible D gene (5 bases). The V and J ends lost 2 bases and 8 bases respectively, with 17 bases between them. CDR1 is SGHRS and CDR2 is YFSETQ in the germline V gene. This CDR3 is 15 amino acids long. In DNA form, the CDR3 reads TGCGCCAGCAGCTTATTGGCAGGGTCCCCCTATGAGCAGTTCTTC. Its protein is CASSLLAGSPYEQFF.

The V gene is TRBV6-5, the J gene TRBJ1-5; tentative D call: TRBD1 (6 bases). This CDR3 has 14 amino acids. Trimming took 4 bases from V and 0 from J, leaving 7 bases between them. Looked up from germline, CDR1 is MNHEY and CDR2 is SVGAGI. CDR3 sequence reads: CASSSRGSNQPQHF. The CDR3 region has the DNA TGTGCCAGCAGTTCCAGGGGTAGCAATCAGCCCCAGCATTTT.

The chain combines TRBV12-5 with TRBJ2-7, with TRBD1 as a possible D gene (5 bases). Germline lookup yields CDR1 LGHNT and CDR2 FRNRAP. Trimming took 2 bases from V and 2 from J, leaving 16 bases between them. The CDR3 covers 16 residues. The CDR3 reads CASGLPTPDRTYEQYF. The CDR3 coding sequence is TGTGCTAGTGGTTTGCCGACCCCAGACAGAACCTACGAGCAGTACTTC.

The J gene is TRBJ1-2, the V gene TRBV6-4; D gene unclear. Germline assignment: CDR1 MRHNA and CDR2 SNTAGT. There are 14 residues in the CDR3. Between the trimmed V and J ends, which lost 4 bases and 0 bases, there was a span of 9 bases. CDR3 nucleotide sequence: TGTGCCAGCAGTGTTGAGTTCGCTAACTATGGCTACACCTTC. Protein product: CASSVEFANYGYTF.

Only a few counts were recorded for this clone. The V call is TRBV18, the J call TRBJ2-7; TRBD1 matches at 11 bases. Germline-derived CDR1 and CDR2 are KGHSH and LQKENI. The V and J ends lost 0 bases and 4 bases, in that order; junction bases with no gene match: 5. The CDR3 loop spans 16 amino acids. CDR3 loop: CASSPPTGQGAYEQYF. Written as DNA, the CDR3 is TGTGCCAGCTCACCACCCACAGGACAGGGGGCTTACGAGCAGTACTTC.

This clone appeared a single time. This rearrangement joins TRBV28 to TRBJ2-1; 7 bases line up with TRBD2. CDR3 length equals 15 residues. Germline CDR1 MDHEN, CDR2 SYDVKM. J lost 5 bases, V lost 5 bases, and 9 bases had no gene match. CDR3 protein: CASSPHTSGDNEQFF. CDR3 sequence (DNA): TGTGCCAGCAGTCCCCACACGAGCGGGGACAATGAGCAGTTCTTC.

V and J are TRBV7-2 and TRBJ1-2; maybe TRBD1 (5 bases). Germline-derived CDR1 and CDR2 are SGHTA and FQGNSA. The CDR3 is 16 amino acids. V dropped 0 bases and J dropped 6 bases, with 17 bases sitting between them. In DNA form, the CDR3 reads TGTGCCAGCAGCTTAGCCGGGGGGTGGACGGAGAATGGCTACACCTTC. As protein: CASSLAGGWTENGYTF.

The V and J genes are TRBV21-1 and TRBJ1-2. TRBV21-1 is labeled a pseudogene. The CDR3 covers 16 residues. This chain's CDR3 is CASSSHPLIRTMGYTF. The CDR3 DNA is TGTGCCAGCAGCAGCCACCCCTTAATACGCACTATGGGCTACACCTTC.

The chain couples TRBV4-1 to TRBJ2-1; maybe TRBD2 (5 bases). CDR1 is MGHRA, CDR2 YSYEKL, per germline. This CDR3 is 17 amino acids long. Trimming stripped 2 bases from V and 10 bases from J, with 24 bases between. Written as DNA, the CDR3 is TGCGCCAGCAGCCAACCCTCGAGGAGGACTCCGACTGGGGAGCAGTTCTTC. Translated, it gives CASSQPSRRTPTGEQFF.

This clone came up once. The gene calls are TRBV27 and TRBJ2-1; 11 positions match TRBD2. This CDR3 comprises 18 residues. V lost 1 base to trimming and J lost 5 bases; unmatched junction nucleotides: 10. The V gene's germline CDR1 is MNHEY and CDR2 SMNVEV (reference sequence). The CDR3 spells CASSLWSVLAGENNEQFF. The CDR3 DNA reads as TGTGCCAGCAGTTTATGGTCAGTACTAGCGGGAGAGAACAATGAGCAGTTCTTC.

V usage is TRBV19 and J usage is TRBJ1-1; 7 positions match TRBD1. V trimming: 8 bases; J trimming: 5 bases; junction bases outside the gene matches: 8. This CDR3 has 13 residues. Germline CDR1 reads LNHDA; CDR2 reads SQIVND (reference sequence). The CDR3 loop reads CASGKRQGTEAFF. CDR3 coding DNA: TGTGCCAGTGGTAAAAGACAGGGAACTGAAGCTTTCTTT.

This chain connects TRBV5-1 to TRBJ2-2, with 8 positions matching TRBD2. Germline V gives CDR1 SGHRS, CDR2 YFSETQ. V lost 4 bases, J lost 2 bases, and 7 bases stayed unmatched. This CDR3 comprises 16 residues. CDR3 in amino acids: CASSPRLALNTGELFF. The DNA for the CDR3 is TGCGCCAGCAGCCCCAGACTAGCGCTTAACACCGGGGAGCTGTTTTTT.

The chain uses TRBV18 and TRBJ1-3; 7 bases line up with TRBD1. Germline lookup yields CDR1 KGHSH and CDR2 LQKENI. The CDR3 is 15 amino acids. V was pared by 5 bases and J by 4 bases, with 8 bases of the junction left unmatched. This CDR3 is CASSEGPTGGNTIYF. As DNA, the CDR3 is TGTGCCAGCTCAGAAGGGCCGACAGGGGGAAACACCATATATTTT.

The V and J genes are TRBV14 and TRBJ2-1; 7 bases agree with TRBD2. This CDR3 is 14 amino acids long. Looked up from germline, CDR1 is SGHDN and CDR2 is FVKESK. The trim removed 1 base at V and 6 bases at J, leaving 3 bases unmatched. The CDR3 coding sequence is TGTGCCAGCAGCCAAGGACTAGCCCTCAATGAGCAGTTCTTC. Its translation: CASSQGLALNEQFF.

On this clone: The sample carries other DNA sequences with the same CDR3. The chain links TRBV24-1 to TRBJ2-1; TRBD2 matches at 7 bases. The trim removed 9 bases at V and 7 bases at J, leaving 23 bases unmatched. The CDR3 loop spans 18 amino acids. The germline V gene has CDR1 KGHDR and CDR2 SFDVKD. In DNA, the CDR3 is TGTGCCACCTCACCCACCGGCGGGAGTGGTTTCATGAGGAATGAGCAGTTCTTC. This encodes CATSPTGGSGFMRNEQFF.

The rearrangement joins TRBV7-9 to TRBJ1-4, with 8 bases identical to TRBD1. CDR3 length equals 15 residues. V lost 0 bases and J lost 3; bases outside the gene matches: 0. Germline V gene sequence: CDR1 SEHNR, CDR2 FQNEAQ (reference sequence). CDR3: CASSLAQGANEKLFF. CDR3 DNA sequence: TGTGCCAGCAGCTTAGCACAGGGGGCTAATGAAAAACTGTTTTTT. The whole variable domain, filled in from reference TRBV7-9 and TRBJ1-4, reads DTGVSQNPRHKITKRGQNVTFRCDPISEHNRLYWYRQTLGQGPEFLTYFQNEAQLEKSRLLSDRFSAERPKGSFSTLEIQRTEQGDSAMYLCASSLAQGANEKLFFGSGTQLSVL.